This T cell receptor (beta chain) was sequenced during a study of T-cell reconstitution after alpha-beta-depleted transplantation in children. This clonotype appeared a few times. The CDR3 loop spans 15 amino acids. Deletions cut 8 bases from V and 5 bases from J, with 21 bases between. Germline lookup yields CDR1 SNHLY and CDR2 FYNNEI. Unique molecular identifiers were incorporated during preparation of the TCRbeta library. TCRdb itself ran the PCR reads through MiXCR, one entry per CDR3 protein. Of a few hundred thousand distinct CDR3 sequences listed, about an eighth are singletons. The source of this sequence is a human donor who donated a stem cell graft to a child with Fanconi anemia. The V call is TRBV2, the J call TRBJ1-1; D might be TRBD1 (6 bases). Sequencing was performed on PBMCs, taken from the stem cell graft. CDR3 amino acids: CASGTRTPEGTEAFF. CDR3 DNA: TGTGCCAGCGGGACACGGACCCCGGAAGGGACTGAAGCTTTCTTT.